These T cell receptor beta chains were read from a single sample in a study of T cells in Graves' hyperthyroidism and ophthalmopathy. TCRdb re-called the multiplex PCR reads with MiXCR, one entry per CDR3 protein. The data hold about 560,000 distinct CDR3 sequences, with 15% to 19% observed a single time. Material: blood. These receptor sequences come from a woman in her thirties with Graves' hyperthyroidism. Both conserved end residues are part of each CDR3. A D gene is named only where the DNA matches it firmly. The size of a clone is reported for some rows only, either as once, few or many, or as a class for expanded clones.

V gene: TRBV6-1
D gene: TRBD2
J gene: TRBJ2-4
clone size: .
CDR3 DNA: TGTGCCAGCAGCGTGACTAGCGGGAGTGACATTCAGTACTTC
CDR3 protein: CASSVTSGSDIQYF

V gene: TRBV20-1
D gene: .
J gene: TRBJ1-1
clone size: few
CDR3 DNA: TGCAGTGCTCGGGCCCCGCGGACTGAAGCTTTCTTT
CDR3 protein: CSARAPRTEAFF

V gene: TRBV20-1
D gene: TRBD2
J gene: TRBJ2-7
clone size: many
CDR3 DNA: TGCAGTGCTAGAGATAAGAGACTAGCGGGGTTCTACGAGCAGTACTTC
CDR3 protein: CSARDKRLAGFYEQYF

V gene: TRBV5-5
D gene: .
J gene: TRBJ1-1
clone size: few
CDR3 DNA: TGTGCCAGCAGTCCCCGGCCTCAGGCGAACACTGAAGCTTTCTTT
CDR3 protein: CASSPRPQANTEAFF

V gene: TRBV5-1
D gene: TRBD2
J gene: TRBJ2-1
clone size: many
CDR3 DNA: TGCGCCAGCGCACTAGCGGACTACAATGAGCGGTTCTTC
CDR3 protein: CASALADYNERFF

V gene: TRBV7-9
D gene: .
J gene: TRBJ2-3
clone size: many
CDR3 DNA: TGTGCCAGCAGCTTAATCACAGATACGCAGTATTTT
CDR3 protein: CASSLITDTQYF

V gene: TRBV28
D gene: .
J gene: TRBJ2-2
clone size: few
CDR3 DNA: TGTGCCAGCAGTTTCGGGGGGCCCACCGGGGAGCTGTTTTTT
CDR3 protein: CASSFGGPTGELFF

V gene: TRBV7-9
D gene: TRBD2
J gene: TRBJ2-7
clone size: many
CDR3 DNA: TGTGCCAGCAGCTCATCGGGACTAGCGACAGACGAGCAGTACTTC
CDR3 protein: CASSSSGLATDEQYF

V gene: TRBV18
D gene: .
J gene: TRBJ1-1
clone size: many
CDR3 DNA: TGTGCCAGCTCACCGAATCATGAGGGACTGAACACTGAAGCTTTCTTT
CDR3 protein: CASSPNHEGLNTEAFF

V gene: TRBV4-2
D gene: .
J gene: TRBJ2-6
clone size: .
CDR3 DNA: TGTGCCAGCAGCCAAAGCGGACGTAGCTCTGGGGCCAACGTCCTGACTTTC
CDR3 protein: CASSQSGRSSGANVLTF

V gene: TRBV20-1
D gene: .
J gene: TRBJ2-3
clone size: many
CDR3 DNA: TGCAGTGCTAGCCTCCGGTTTTCGGATACGCAGTATTTT
CDR3 protein: CSASLRFSDTQYF

V gene: TRBV12-3/TRBV12-4
D gene: .
J gene: TRBJ1-6
clone size: .
CDR3 DNA: TGTGCCAGCACTCGGACGGGAGCCTTGGGTTCACCCCTCCACTTT
CDR3 protein: CASTRTGALGSPLHF

V gene: TRBV6-1
D gene: .
J gene: TRBJ1-5
clone size: few
CDR3 DNA: TGTGCCAGCAGTGAATTTTCCAGGGTAAGCAATCAGCCCCAGCATTTT
CDR3 protein: CASSEFSRVSNQPQHF

V gene: TRBV5-1
D gene: TRBD1
J gene: TRBJ1-3
clone size: many
CDR3 DNA: TGCGCCAGCAGCGTAGGGACAGGGGCTGGAAACACCATATATTTT
CDR3 protein: CASSVGTGAGNTIYF

V gene: TRBV5-1
D gene: TRBD2
J gene: TRBJ2-7
clone size: .
CDR3 DNA: TGCGCCAGCAGCTACCCAGGGACTAGCACCTACGAGCAGTACTTC
CDR3 protein: CASSYPGTSTYEQYF

V gene: TRBV29-1
D gene: .
J gene: TRBJ2-7
clone size: few
CDR3 DNA: TGCAGCGTTGAAGGAGGGTTCGGAGAGCAGTACTTC
CDR3 protein: CSVEGGFGEQYF

V gene: TRBV6-5
D gene: TRBD2
J gene: TRBJ2-1
clone size: .
CDR3 DNA: TGTACCAGCAGTTTGATGTTGGGACCGGGGAGGGCCAATGAGCAGTTCTTC
CDR3 protein: CTSSLMLGPGRANEQFF

V gene: TRBV14
D gene: TRBD1
J gene: TRBJ2-2
clone size: few
CDR3 DNA: TGTGCCAGCCTACGACAGGGTGACACCGGGGAGCTGTTTTTT
CDR3 protein: CASLRQGDTGELFF